This T cell receptor beta chain originates from a study of response to subunit inactivated influenza vaccine. Study-wide results and limits: A suggestion made by the authors is that each seasonal influenza vaccination recruits few new T cells.

There are a few counts of this clonotype. The target antigen is unknown. From the RT-PCR reads, TCRdb called clonotypes with MiXCR, one entry per CDR3 protein. In the table there are 630,000 or so distinct CDR3 sequences, approximately 14% of which are singletons. V was clipped by 2 bases and J by 4 bases, with 12 bases between them. The germline CDR1 and CDR2 sequences are SQVTM and ANQGSEA. The CDR3 runs to 14 residues. The receptor was isolated from a man aged 50-60 years who received an inactivated influenza vaccine. This chain connects TRBV29-1 to TRBJ2-1, with D unresolved. Sample: PBMCs from blood, taken roughly 12 days after vaccination. CDR3 residues: CSVELAGEYNEQFF. For the CDR3, the DNA is TGCAGCGTTGAATTGGCTGGAGAATACAATGAGCAGTTCTTC.